These 28 T cell receptor beta chains came from one sample sequenced in a study of blood T cell repertoires in COVID-19. Measured with immunoSEQ multiplex PCR; TCRdb has only the in-frame clones, and not every one. The repertoire has 200,000 to 250,000 clones, around 86% of them found once; the top ten carry 10% to 15%. Sequenced sample: peripheral blood. These receptors were collected from an elderly man with acute or convalescent COVID-19.

Only a few counts were recorded for this clone. The genes are TRBV7-2 and TRBJ2-1; perhaps TRBD1 as D (5 bases). The CDR3 covers 16 residues. V lost 2 bases to trimming and J lost 5 bases, with 16 bases between them. Germline CDR1 is SGHTA and CDR2 is FQGNSA. The CDR3 DNA sequence: TGTGCCAGCAGCTTATGGGGCCAACTCCTGAACAATGAGCAGTTCTTC. Translated: CASSLWGQLLNNEQFF. The full variable domain, in which reference TRBV7-2 and TRBJ2-1 provide the parts outside the CDR3, is GAGVSQSPSNKVTEKGKDVELRCDPISGHTALYWYRQSLGQGLEFLIYFQGNSAPDKSGLPSDRFSAERTGGSVSTLTIQRTQQEDSAVYLCASSLWGQLLNNEQFFGPGTRLTVL.

The chain has TRBV5-5 and TRBJ1-1; D remains unclear. CDR1 is SGHKS and CDR2 is YYEKEE in the germline V gene (reference sequence). The CDR3 has 13 residues. The ends were cut back, 3 bases at V and 1 base at J, with 7 bases in the middle. The CDR3 nucleotides are TGTGCCAGCAGCTCCCTTTGGAACACTGAAGCTTTCTTT. Translated: CASSSLWNTEAFF.

The chain employs TRBV7-6 and TRBJ1-5, with 7 bases fitting TRBD1. Germline V gene data show CDR1 as SGHVS and CDR2 as FNYEAQ. V was clipped by 1 base and J by 7 bases; unmatched bases: 7. The length of the CDR3 is 15 residues. CDR3 residues: CASSLEDRVGQPQHF. CDR3 DNA sequence: TGTGCCAGCAGCTTAGAAGACAGGGTGGGGCAGCCCCAGCATTTT. Combining the CDR3 with reference TRBV7-6 and TRBJ1-5 gives the whole variable domain GAGVSQSPRYKVTKRGQDVALRCDPISGHVSLYWYRQALGQGPEFLTYFNYEAQQDKSGLPNDRFSAERPEGSISTLTIQRTEQRDSAMYRCASSLEDRVGQPQHFGDGTRLSIL.

CDR3 residues: CASSPPGSDTQYF. Here the CDR3 DNA reads TGTGCCAGCTCACCCCCGGGGTCGGATACGCAGTATTTT. The J gene is TRBJ2-3, the V gene TRBV18; D may be TRBD2 (5 bases). Trimming shortened V by 3 bases and J by 6 bases, and 10 bases separated the two germline ends. CDR3 length: 13 residues. Germline assignment: CDR1 KGHSH and CDR2 LQKENI.

The chain links TRBV18 to TRBJ2-2; 7 bases agree with TRBD2. The CDR3 totals 15 residues. Germline V gene sequence: CDR1 KGHSH, CDR2 LQKENI. With 3 bases clipped from V and 6 bases from J, the junction kept 7 bases outside the gene matches. CDR3 sequence reads: CASSPSTGGAGELFF. CDR3 DNA: TGTGCCAGCTCACCGTCAACTGGGGGGGCCGGGGAGCTGTTTTTT.

The rearrangement uses TRBV19 and TRBJ1-5; the D gene is possibly TRBD1 (6 bases). The CDR3 covers 15 residues. CDR1 and CDR2 (germline): LNHDA, SQIVND (reference sequence). Deletions cut 5 bases from V and 7 bases from J, with 18 bases between. In DNA form, the CDR3 reads TGTGCCAGTAGTTTCCCGGGACAAGTAGGACAGCCCCAGCATTTT. Amino acids: CASSFPGQVGQPQHF.

V and J are TRBV19 and TRBJ1-4, with 8 bases lining up with TRBD1. Germline CDR1 and CDR2: LNHDA and SQIVND (reference sequence). Unmatched junction bases numbered 10, after V lost 5 bases and J lost 5 bases. This CDR3 has 16 residues. The CDR3, as DNA: TGTGCCAGTAGTGTCGGACAGGGACAGATCAATGAAAAACTGTTTTTT. This translates into CASSVGQGQINEKLFF.

The chain has TRBV12-3 or TRBV12-4 and TRBJ2-5; weak D call: TRBD1 (6 bases). Trimming took 6 bases from V and 2 from J, leaving 10 bases between them. The CDR3 contains 13 residues. The CDR3 protein is CASSRQEQETQYF. CDR3 nucleotide sequence: TGTGCCAGCAGCCGACAGGAACAAGAGACCCAGTACTTC.

The rearrangement links TRBV28 to TRBJ2-2, with 9 bases fitting TRBD1. The V and J ends lost 6 bases and 4 bases, in that order; junction bases with no gene match: 6. The CDR3 covers 15 residues. CDR1 and CDR2 (germline): MDHEN, SYDVKM. The CDR3 sequence is CASRPGTGPTGELFF. The CDR3 DNA sequence: TGTGCCAGCAGGCCCGGGACAGGGCCCACCGGGGAGCTGTTTTTT.

The rearrangement joins TRBV18 to TRBJ1-5; perhaps TRBD1 as D (5 bases). V was cut by 6 bases and J by 6 bases, with 18 bases left in between. The CDR3 is 15 amino acids. Per germline, CDR1 KGHSH and CDR2 LQKENI. The CDR3 sequence is CASSPRRADGQPQHF. Here the CDR3 DNA reads TGTGCCAGCTCCCCTCGCAGGGCGGACGGTCAGCCCCAGCATTTT.

This clone was picked up one time. The chain recombines TRBV28 with TRBJ2-1; perhaps TRBD2 as D (6 bases). The CDR3 is made up of 15 amino acids. Trimming pared 7 bases from V and 3 bases from J, leaving 16 bases between. Germline values: CDR1 MDHEN, CDR2 SYDVKM. The CDR3 sequence: CASTPGGIFYNEQFF. CDR3 DNA: TGTGCCAGCACTCCTGGGGGGATATTCTACAATGAGCAGTTCTTC.

The gene calls are TRBV3-1 (or the pseudogene TRBV3-2) and TRBJ2-2; possibly TRBD1 for D (5 bases). V was cut by 6 bases and J by 0 bases, with 11 bases left in between. Germline V gene lookup returns CDR1 LGHDT and CDR2 YNNKEL (reference sequence). This CDR3 has 15 residues. In DNA form, the CDR3 reads TGTGCCAGCAGGGCCAGGGCTACGAACACCGGGGAGCTGTTTTTT. Its protein product is CASRARATNTGELFF.

This clone was observed once. This chain connects TRBV7-3 to TRBJ2-1; 10 nucleotides agree with TRBD2. CDR1 and CDR2 (germline): SGHTA, FQGTGA. Trimming removed 5 bases from V and 5 bases from J; junction bases left unmatched: 9. The CDR3 spans 16 residues. The CDR3 nucleotides are TGTGCCAGCAGCGCCAACCCGGGACTAGCGAACAATGAGCAGTTCTTC. This translates into CASSANPGLANNEQFF.

This sequence joins TRBV6-6 and TRBJ1-1; no firm D call. V dropped 5 bases and J dropped 0 bases, with 13 bases sitting between them. The CDR3 runs 15 residues. CDR1 MNHNY and CDR2 SVGAGI come from the germline V gene (reference sequence). The CDR3 DNA sequence: TGTGCCAGCAGTCCCCCCCGCACACTGAACACTGAAGCTTTCTTT. Translation: CASSPPRTLNTEAFF.

The rearrangement joins TRBV19 to TRBJ1-3, with D tentatively TRBD1 (6 bases). CDR1 is LNHDA and CDR2 is SQIVND in the germline V gene (reference sequence). CDR3 length: 15 amino acids. The V and J ends lost 4 bases and 2 bases respectively, with 12 bases between them. Here the CDR3 reads CASSTTGRTGNTIYF. DNA of the CDR3: TGTGCCAGTAGTACTACAGGGCGGACTGGAAACACCATATATTTT.

J is TRBJ1-1 and V is TRBV28; TRBD1 matches at 10 bases. The CDR3 is 14 residues long. Trimming cost V 7 bases and J 7 bases; bases outside gene matches: 9. Germline CDR1 reads MDHEN; CDR2 reads SYDVKM. CDR3 sequence reads: CASTMGQGRGEAFF. For the CDR3, the DNA is TGTGCCAGCACCATGGGACAGGGGAGGGGTGAAGCTTTCTTT.

This chain links TRBV7-2 with TRBJ2-2; 8 nucleotides agree with TRBD2. The germline gives CDR1 SGHTA, CDR2 FQGNSA. The CDR3 runs to 15 residues. V trimming: 5 bases; J trimming: 1 base; junction bases outside the gene matches: 3. CDR3 DNA sequence: TGTGCCAGCAGCCCCAGCGGGGGGAACACCGGGGAGCTGTTTTTT. Its translation: CASSPSGGNTGELFF.

The J gene is TRBJ2-7, the V gene TRBV29-1, with 10 bases matching TRBD1. The CDR3 spans 14 residues. J lost 6 bases, V lost 4 bases, and 9 bases had no gene match. Per the germline V gene, CDR1 is SQVTM and CDR2 is ANQGSEA. For the CDR3, the DNA is TGCAGCGTTGGATGGACAGGGGGATCTGGCGAGCAGTACTTC. This encodes CSVGWTGGSGEQYF.

The chain combines TRBV28 with TRBJ1-5; maybe TRBD1 (6 bases). Germline CDR1 is MDHEN and CDR2 is SYDVKM. CDR3 length: 13 residues. With 3 bases removed from V and 9 bases from J, the gap between germline ends came to 12 bases. The CDR3 DNA follows: TGTGCCAGCAGTTTCGGGGACATGGGGCCCCAGCATTTT. It specifies CASSFGDMGPQHF.

The chain couples TRBV2 to TRBJ1-5, with 9 bases fitting TRBD1. With V trimmed by 5 bases and J by 1 base, 6 bases remained unmatched. The CDR3 is 16 residues long. Germline CDR1 SNHLY, CDR2 FYNNEI. Here the CDR3 reads CASSSGTGLSNQPQHF. In DNA, the CDR3 is TGTGCCAGCAGTTCCGGGACAGGGCTAAGCAATCAGCCCCAGCATTTT.

In regard to this clone: Relative to the germline gene, one junction end is altered; a read error may explain this. V and J are TRBV5-8 and TRBJ1-6; D may be TRBD1 (5 bases). The CDR3 is 13 residues long. Looked up from germline, CDR1 is SGHTS and CDR2 is YDEGEE. DNA for the CDR3: TGTGCCAGCAGCTTGTCGGCAGGGTGGTCCGGAGACTTT. Protein product: CASSLSAGWSGDF.

The chain recombines TRBV27 with TRBJ1-6, with D perhaps TRBD1 (5 bases). From germline, CDR1 is MNHEY and CDR2 SMNVEV (reference sequence). V was pared by 5 bases and J by 9 bases, with 23 bases between. The CDR3 is 17 amino acids. The CDR3 coding sequence is TGTGCCAGCAGTCTCCTCCCCCCGGACGGGGGGGGTTCACCCCTCCACTTT. Translated, it gives CASSLLPPDGGGSPLHF.

This chain joins TRBV3-1 (or the pseudogene TRBV3-2) and TRBJ1-2; D ambiguous. The germline V and J ends were trimmed by 1 base and 4 bases, with 13 bases remaining between them. This CDR3 has 15 residues. CDR1 is LGHDT, CDR2 YNNKEL, per germline (reference sequence). The CDR3 is CASSQATEYGYGYTF. The CDR3 region has the DNA TGTGCCAGCAGCCAAGCTACGGAGTATGGCTATGGCTACACCTTC.

V is TRBV28 and J is TRBJ1-5, with D uncertain. Trimming left V 5 bases short and J 0 bases short, with 14 bases between. The CDR3 covers 16 residues. CDR1 MDHEN and CDR2 SYDVKM come from the germline V gene. The CDR3 is CASSPSLVYSNQPQHF. The CDR3 bases are TGTGCCAGCAGTCCCTCCCTCGTATATAGCAATCAGCCCCAGCATTTT.

The J gene is TRBJ1-1, the V gene TRBV10-2, with a tentative D call TRBD1 (5 bases). Germline loops: CDR1 WSHSY, CDR2 SAAADI. The CDR3 has 13 amino acids. V lost 2 bases and J lost 1, with 5 bases in between. DNA of the CDR3: TGCGCCAGCAGTGAGGACAGGAACACTGAAGCTTTCTTT. Its translation is CASSEDRNTEAFF.

The J gene is TRBJ2-7, the V gene TRBV6-2 or TRBV6-3; D might be TRBD2 (6 bases). The CDR3 has 14 residues. Trimming took 0 bases from V and 6 from J, leaving 12 bases between them. Germline-derived CDR1 and CDR2 are MNHEY and SVGEGT. The CDR3 is CASSYSTQGGEQYF. In DNA form, the CDR3 reads TGTGCCAGCAGTTACTCGACTCAGGGAGGCGAGCAGTACTTC.

With respect to this clone: The junction departs from the called germline gene at one end, perhaps through a read error. The rearrangement links TRBV7-7 to TRBJ1-5; no firm D call. The V gene's germline CDR1 is SSHAT and CDR2 FNYEAQ (reference sequence). The CDR3 is 13 residues long. The DNA for the CDR3 is TGTGCTAGCAGCTTATCCCTCAATCAGCCCCAGCATTTT. Amino acids: CASSLSLNQPQHF.

J is TRBJ2-7 and V is TRBV7-2; 10 bases align to TRBD1. From germline, CDR1 is SGHTA and CDR2 FQGNSA. Trimming removed 2 bases from V and 5 bases from J; junction bases left unmatched: 3. The CDR3 sequence is 14 residues long. The CDR3 region is CASSLSGTGDEQYF. In DNA form, the CDR3 reads TGTGCCAGCAGCTTATCCGGGACAGGGGACGAGCAGTACTTC.